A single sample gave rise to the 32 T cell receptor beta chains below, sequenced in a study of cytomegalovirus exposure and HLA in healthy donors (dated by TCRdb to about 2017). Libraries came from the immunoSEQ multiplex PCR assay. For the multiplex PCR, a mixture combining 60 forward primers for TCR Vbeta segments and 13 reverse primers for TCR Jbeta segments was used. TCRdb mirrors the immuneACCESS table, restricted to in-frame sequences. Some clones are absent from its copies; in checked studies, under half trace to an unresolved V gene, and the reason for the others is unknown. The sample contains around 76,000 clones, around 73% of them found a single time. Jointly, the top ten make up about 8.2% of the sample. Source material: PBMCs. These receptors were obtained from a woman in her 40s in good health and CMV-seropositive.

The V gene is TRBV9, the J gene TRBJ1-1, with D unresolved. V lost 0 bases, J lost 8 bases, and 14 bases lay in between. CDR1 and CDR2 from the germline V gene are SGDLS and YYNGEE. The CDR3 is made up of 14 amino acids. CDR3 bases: TGTGCCAGCAGCGTAGACCCCGGGAGAACCGAAGCTTTCTTT. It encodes CASSVDPGRTEAFF.

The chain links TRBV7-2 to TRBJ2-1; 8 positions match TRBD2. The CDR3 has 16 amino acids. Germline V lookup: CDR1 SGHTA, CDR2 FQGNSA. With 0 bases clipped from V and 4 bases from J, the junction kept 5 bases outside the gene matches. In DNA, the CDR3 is TGTGCCAGCAGCTTAGCGAGCGGGGGCCTTTACAATGAGCAGTTCTTC. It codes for CASSLASGGLYNEQFF.

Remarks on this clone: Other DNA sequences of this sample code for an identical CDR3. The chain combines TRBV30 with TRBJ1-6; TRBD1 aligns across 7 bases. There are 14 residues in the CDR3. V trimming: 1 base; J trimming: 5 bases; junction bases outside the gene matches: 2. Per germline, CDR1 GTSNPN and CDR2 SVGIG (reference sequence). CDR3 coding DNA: TGTGCCTGGAGTGCAGGACAGGATAATTCACCCCTCCACTTT. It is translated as CAWSAGQDNSPLHF.

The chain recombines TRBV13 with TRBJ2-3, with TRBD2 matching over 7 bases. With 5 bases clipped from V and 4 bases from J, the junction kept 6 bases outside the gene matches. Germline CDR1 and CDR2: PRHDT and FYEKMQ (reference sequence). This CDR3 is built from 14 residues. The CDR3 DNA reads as TGTGCCAGCAGCCAGCGGGGTGGGGCAGATACGCAGTATTTT. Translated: CASSQRGGADTQYF.

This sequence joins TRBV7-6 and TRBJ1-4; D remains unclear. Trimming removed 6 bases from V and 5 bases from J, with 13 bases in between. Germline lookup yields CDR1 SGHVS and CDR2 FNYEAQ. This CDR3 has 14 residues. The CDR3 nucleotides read TGTGCCAGCAGGCCGGGGTCTGGCAATGAAAAACTGTTTTTT. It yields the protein CASRPGSGNEKLFF.

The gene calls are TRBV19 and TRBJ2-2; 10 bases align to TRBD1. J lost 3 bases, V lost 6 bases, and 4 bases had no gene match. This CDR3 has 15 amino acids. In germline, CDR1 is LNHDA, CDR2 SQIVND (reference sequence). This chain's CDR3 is CASRGDRGYTGELFF. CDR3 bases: TGTGCCAGTAGGGGGGACAGGGGTTACACCGGGGAGCTGTTTTTT.

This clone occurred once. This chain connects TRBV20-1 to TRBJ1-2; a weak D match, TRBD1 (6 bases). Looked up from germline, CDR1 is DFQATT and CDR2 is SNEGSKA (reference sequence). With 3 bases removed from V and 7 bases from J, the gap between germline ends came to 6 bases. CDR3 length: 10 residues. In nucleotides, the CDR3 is TGCAGTGCTAGGGACAGTGGCTACACCTTC. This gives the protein CSARDSGYTF.

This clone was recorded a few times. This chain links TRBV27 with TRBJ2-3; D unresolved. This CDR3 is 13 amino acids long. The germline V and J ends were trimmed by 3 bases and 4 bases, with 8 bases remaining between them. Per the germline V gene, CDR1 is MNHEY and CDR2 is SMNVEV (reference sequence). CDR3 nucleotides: TGTGCCAGCAGTTTTACAGTTGCAGATACGCAGTATTTT. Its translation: CASSFTVADTQYF.

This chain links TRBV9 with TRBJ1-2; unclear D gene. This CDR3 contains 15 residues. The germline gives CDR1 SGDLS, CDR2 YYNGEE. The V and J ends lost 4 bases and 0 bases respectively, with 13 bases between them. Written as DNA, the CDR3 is TGTGCCAGCAGCCCCAAATCGGAGGCTAACTATGGCTACACCTTC. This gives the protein CASSPKSEANYGYTF. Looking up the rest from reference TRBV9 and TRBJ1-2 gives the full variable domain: DSGVTQTPKHLITATGQRVTLRCSPRSGDLSVYWYQQSLDQGLQFLIQYYNGEERAKGNILERFSAQQFPDLHSELNLSSLELGDSALYFCASSPKSEANYGYTFGSGTRLTVV.

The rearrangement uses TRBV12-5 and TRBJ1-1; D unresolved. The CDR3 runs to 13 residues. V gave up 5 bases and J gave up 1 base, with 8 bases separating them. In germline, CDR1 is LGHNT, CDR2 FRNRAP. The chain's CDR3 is CASGLDRNTEAFF. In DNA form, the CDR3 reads TGTGCTAGTGGTCTGGATAGGAACACTGAAGCTTTCTTT.

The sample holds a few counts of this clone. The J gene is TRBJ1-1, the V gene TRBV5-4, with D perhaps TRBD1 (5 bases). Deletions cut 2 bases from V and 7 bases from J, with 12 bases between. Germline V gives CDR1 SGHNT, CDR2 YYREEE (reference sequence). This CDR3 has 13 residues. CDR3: CASSFGGDGEAFF. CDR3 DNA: TGTGCCAGCAGCTTCGGAGGGGACGGTGAAGCTTTCTTT.

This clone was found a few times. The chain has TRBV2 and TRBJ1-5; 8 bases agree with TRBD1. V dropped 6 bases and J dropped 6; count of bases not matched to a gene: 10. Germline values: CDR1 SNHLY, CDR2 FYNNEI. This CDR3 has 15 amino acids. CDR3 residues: CASSEDRVLGQPQHF. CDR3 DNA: TGTGCCAGCAGCGAGGACAGGGTGTTGGGTCAGCCCCAGCATTTT.

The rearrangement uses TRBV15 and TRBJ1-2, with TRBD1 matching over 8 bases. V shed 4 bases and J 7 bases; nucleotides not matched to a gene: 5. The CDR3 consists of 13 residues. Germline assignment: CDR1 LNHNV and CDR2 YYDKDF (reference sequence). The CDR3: CATSKGQGSGYTF. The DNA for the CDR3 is TGTGCCACCAGCAAAGGACAGGGCTCTGGCTACACCTTC.

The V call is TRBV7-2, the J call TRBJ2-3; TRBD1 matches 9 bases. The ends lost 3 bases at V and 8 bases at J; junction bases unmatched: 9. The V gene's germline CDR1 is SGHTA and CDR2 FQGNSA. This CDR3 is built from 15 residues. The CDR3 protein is CASSFDRGGAGTQYF. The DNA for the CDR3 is TGTGCCAGCAGCTTCGACAGGGGGGGGGCAGGTACGCAGTATTTT.

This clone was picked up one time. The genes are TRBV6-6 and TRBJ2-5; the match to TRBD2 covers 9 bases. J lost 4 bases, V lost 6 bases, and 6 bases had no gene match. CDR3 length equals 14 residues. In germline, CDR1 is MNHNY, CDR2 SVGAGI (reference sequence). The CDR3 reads CASRAGGAGETQYF. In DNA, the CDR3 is TGTGCCAGCAGGGCGGGGGGGGCCGGAGAGACCCAGTACTTC.

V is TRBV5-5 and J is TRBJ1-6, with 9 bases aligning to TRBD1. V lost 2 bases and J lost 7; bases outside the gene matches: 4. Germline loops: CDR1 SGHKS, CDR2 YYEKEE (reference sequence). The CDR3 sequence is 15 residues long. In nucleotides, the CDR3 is TGTGCCAGCAGCTTACAGGGGGCGATGAATTCACCCCTCCACTTT. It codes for CASSLQGAMNSPLHF.

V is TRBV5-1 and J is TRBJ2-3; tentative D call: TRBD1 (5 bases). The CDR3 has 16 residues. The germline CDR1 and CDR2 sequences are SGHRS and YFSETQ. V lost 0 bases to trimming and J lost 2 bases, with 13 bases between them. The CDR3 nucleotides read TGCGCCAGCAGCTTGGAAGTGACAGACTTCACAGATACGCAGTATTTT. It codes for CASSLEVTDFTDTQYF. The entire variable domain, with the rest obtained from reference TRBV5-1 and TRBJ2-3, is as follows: KAGVTQTPRYLIKTRGQQVTLSCSPISGHRSVSWYQQTPGQGLQFLFEYFSETQRNKGNFPGRFSGRQFSNSRSEMNVSTLELGDSALYLCASSLEVTDFTDTQYFGPGTRLTVL.

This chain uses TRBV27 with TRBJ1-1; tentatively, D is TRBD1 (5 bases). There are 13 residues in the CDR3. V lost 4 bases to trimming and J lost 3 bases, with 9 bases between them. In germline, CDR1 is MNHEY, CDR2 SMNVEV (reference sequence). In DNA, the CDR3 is TGTGCCAGCAGTTGGGGGAGGGACACTGAAGCTTTCTTT. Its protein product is CASSWGRDTEAFF.

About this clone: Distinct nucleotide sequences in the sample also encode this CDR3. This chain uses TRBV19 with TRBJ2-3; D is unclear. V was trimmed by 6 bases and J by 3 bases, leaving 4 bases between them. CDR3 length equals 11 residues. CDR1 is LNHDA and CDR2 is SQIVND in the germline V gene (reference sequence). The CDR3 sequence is CASRSTDTQYF. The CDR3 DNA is TGTGCCAGTAGGTCAACAGATACGCAGTATTTT.

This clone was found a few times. The CDR3: CASSLTGGSYEQYF. CDR3 in DNA: TGTGCCAGCAGCCTGACAGGGGGCAGCTACGAGCAGTACTTC. The chain links TRBV6-5 to TRBJ2-7; TRBD1 matches 10 bases. The V and J ends lost 6 bases and 3 bases, in that order; junction bases with no gene match: 5. Germline V gene sequence: CDR1 MNHEY, CDR2 SVGAGI. The CDR3 length is 14 residues.

The CDR3 nucleotides are TGCGCCAGCAGCTTGGTGGCAGGCGATTACTACGAGCAGTACTTC. It translates to CASSLVAGDYYEQYF. This chain joins TRBV5-1 and TRBJ2-7; no clear D. The CDR3 has 15 amino acids. From germline, CDR1 is SGHRS and CDR2 YFSETQ. V lost 0 bases to trimming and J lost 3 bases, with 13 bases between them.

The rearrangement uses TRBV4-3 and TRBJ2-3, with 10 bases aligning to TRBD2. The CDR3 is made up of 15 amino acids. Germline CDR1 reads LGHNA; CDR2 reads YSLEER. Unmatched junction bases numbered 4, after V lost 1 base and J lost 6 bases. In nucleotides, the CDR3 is TGCGCCAGCAGCCAAGTTGGAGCGGGGGGGGATACGCAGTATTTT. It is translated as CASSQVGAGGDTQYF.

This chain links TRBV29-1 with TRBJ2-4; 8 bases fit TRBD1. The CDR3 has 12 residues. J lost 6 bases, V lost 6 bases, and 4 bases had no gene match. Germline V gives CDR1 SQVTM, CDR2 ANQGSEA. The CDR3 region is CSVETGANIQYF. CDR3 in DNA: TGCAGCGTCGAGACAGGGGCAAACATTCAGTACTTC.

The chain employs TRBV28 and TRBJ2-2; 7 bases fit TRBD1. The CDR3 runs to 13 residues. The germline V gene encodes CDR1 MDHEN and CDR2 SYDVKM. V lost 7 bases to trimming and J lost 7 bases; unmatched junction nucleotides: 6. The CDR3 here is CASKVRGYGELFF. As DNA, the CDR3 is TGTGCCAGCAAGGTCAGGGGGTACGGGGAGCTGTTTTTT.

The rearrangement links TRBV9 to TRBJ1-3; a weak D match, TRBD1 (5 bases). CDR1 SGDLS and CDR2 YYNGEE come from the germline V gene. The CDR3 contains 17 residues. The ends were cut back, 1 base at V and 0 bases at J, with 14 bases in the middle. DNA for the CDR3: TGTGCCAGCAGCGTACAAGGGGACTCAGTCTCTGGAAACACCATATATTTT. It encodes CASSVQGDSVSGNTIYF.

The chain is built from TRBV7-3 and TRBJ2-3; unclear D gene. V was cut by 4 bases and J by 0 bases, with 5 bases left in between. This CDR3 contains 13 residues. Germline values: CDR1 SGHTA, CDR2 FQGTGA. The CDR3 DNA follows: TGTGCCAGCAGCTGGCATAGCACAGATACGCAGTATTTT. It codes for CASSWHSTDTQYF. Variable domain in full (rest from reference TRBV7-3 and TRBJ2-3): GAGVSQTPSNKVTEKGKYVELRCDPISGHTALYWYRQSLGQGPEFLIYFQGTGAADDSGLPNDRFFAVRPEGSVSTLKIQRTERGDSAVYLCASSWHSTDTQYFGPGTRLTVL.

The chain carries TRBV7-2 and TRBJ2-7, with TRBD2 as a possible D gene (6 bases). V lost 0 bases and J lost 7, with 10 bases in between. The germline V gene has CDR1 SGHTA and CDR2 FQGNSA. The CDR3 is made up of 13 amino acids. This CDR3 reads CASSLAAAGEQYF. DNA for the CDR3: TGTGCCAGCAGCTTAGCAGCCGCGGGGGAGCAGTACTTC.

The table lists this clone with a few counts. The CDR3 reads CASSQDTTDEQYF. The CDR3 coding sequence is TGCGCCAGCAGCCAAGATACGACAGACGAGCAGTACTTC. This sequence joins TRBV4-1 and TRBJ2-7, with D maybe TRBD1 (5 bases). The V gene lost 0 bases and the J gene lost 5 bases, with 8 bases spanning the gap. The germline CDR1 and CDR2 sequences are MGHRA and YSYEKL. This CDR3 comprises 13 residues.

CDR3 bases: TGCGCCAGCTCCGGAGGAACAGGGGGGTCGGATACGCAGTATTTT. Its translation: CASSGGTGGSDTQYF. The V call is TRBV5-1, the J call TRBJ2-3, with 8 bases that match TRBD1. CDR1 is SGHRS, CDR2 YFSETQ, per germline. This CDR3 region has 15 residues. After removal of 7 bases from V and 6 bases from J, the junction contained 13 bases not matched to a gene.

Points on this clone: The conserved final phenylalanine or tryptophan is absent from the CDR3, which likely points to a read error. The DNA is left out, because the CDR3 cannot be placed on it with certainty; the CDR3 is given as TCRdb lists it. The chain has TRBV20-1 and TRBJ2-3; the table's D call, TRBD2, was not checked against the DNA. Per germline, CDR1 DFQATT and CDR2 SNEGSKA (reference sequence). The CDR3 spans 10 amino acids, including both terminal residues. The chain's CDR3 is CSARDPSSSL.

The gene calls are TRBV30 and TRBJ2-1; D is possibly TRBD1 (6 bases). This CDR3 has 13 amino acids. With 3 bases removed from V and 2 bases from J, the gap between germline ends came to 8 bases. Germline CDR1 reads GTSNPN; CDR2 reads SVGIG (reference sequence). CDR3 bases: TGTGCCTGGAGCAGGGGCCCCTACAATGAGCAGTTCTTC. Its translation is CAWSRGPYNEQFF.

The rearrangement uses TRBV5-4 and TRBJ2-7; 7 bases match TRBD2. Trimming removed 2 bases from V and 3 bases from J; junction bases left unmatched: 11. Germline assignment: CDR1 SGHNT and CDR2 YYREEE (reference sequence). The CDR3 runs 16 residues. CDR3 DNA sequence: TGTGCCAGCAGCTTTAGGGAGGGGACTGGCAGCTACGAGCAGTACTTC. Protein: CASSFREGTGSYEQYF.